This T cell receptor beta chain was captured in a study of blood T cell repertoires in COVID-19. Germline V gene data show CDR1 as SNHLY and CDR2 as FYNNEI. V lost 7 bases, J lost 6 bases, and 8 bases stayed unmatched. CDR3 length: 14 amino acids. The method was immunoSEQ multiplex PCR; TCRdb's version includes in-frame clones alone and lacks a portion of them. The sample includes some 100,000 clones, around nine tenths of them seen just once. The material sequenced was peripheral blood. The sequence was obtained from a man aged 45-60 years with acute or convalescent COVID-19. The chain has TRBV2 and TRBJ2-1; 8 nucleotides align to TRBD2. In nucleotides, the CDR3 is TGTGCCAGCATTGGGCGGGAGGTGGGCAATGAGCAGTTCTTC. Translated, it gives CASIGREVGNEQFF. Full variable domain (remainder filled in from reference TRBV2 and TRBJ2-1): EPEVTQTPSHQVTQMGQEVILRCVPISNHLYFYWYRQILGQKVEFLVSFYNNEISEKSEIFDDQFSVERPDGSNFTLKIRSTKLEDSAMYFCASIGREVGNEQFFGPGTRLTVL.